The entry that follows covers one T cell receptor (beta chain) sequence. The target of this receptor is not known. Base-call qualities are not available, and no considerably larger clone is one nucleotide away. The data were taken from a study of T cell responses to AZD1222 COVID-19 vaccine (dated by TCRdb to the early 2020s). About the full investigation: TCR sequencing was performed for fewer than 250 trial participants, of whom 200 to 220 were given two doses of AZD1222 and about 25 were given two doses of MenACWY control vaccine. Enrollment into the trials was organized by age into subgroups of 18-55, 56-69 and 70-plus years, and those subgroups contained about 160, 30 and 59 TCR-sequenced participants, respectively. Findings and caveats that apply to the study as a whole: Spike-specific TCR breadth and depth rose significantly after two AZD1222 doses compared with day 0 and with MenACWY recipients. No day 14 peak-response samples were available, so repertoires were characterized only after the peak T cell response. Reportedly, almost half of the unique spike-specific TCRs recognized epitopes lying outside the regions that are mutated in the B.1.351 and B.1.1.7 variants. Participants were mostly white British and included more females than males, and it was suggested by the authors that clonal diversity may have been underestimated. Conclusions about previously exposed vaccinees are limited because only a handful of AZD1222 recipients were SARS-CoV-2 seropositive at baseline. The vaccine-associated CD4 TCRs covered the entire spike protein, and the dominant responses fell in regions 160-218 and 743-854. In the small 56-69-year group, the increase in depth fell short of significance, most likely because of low power.

The CDR3 regions of human TCRbeta chains were subjected to immunosequencing. Under the source paper's analysis protocol: TCRs in the repertoires were compared against a reference library of SARS-CoV-2-specific TCRs that had been generated with the MIRA antigen-specificity platform. Breadth meant the fraction of unique TCRs that were SARS-CoV-2-associated, whereas depth meant the fraction of total T cells that were SARS-CoV-2-associated. Using the MIRA data, each spike-specific TCR was assigned both to the spike region to which the TCR was reactive and to a CD4 or CD8 class. Log10-transformed breadth and depth values were compared by one-way ANOVA with Sidak's multiple comparisons tests. This is the immuneACCESS table as TCRdb keeps it, with only in-frame sequences that have V and J called. A part of the clones is gone; compared with another copy, unresolved V genes explain less than half, and the rest is unexplained. That table is the source of V, J and clone size, and D and trimming were worked out from the DNA. The table for this sample lists 70,000 to 80,000 clones; roughly 80% of them were counted only once. The ten biggest clones cover around 50% of the sample.

The time point label for this specimen denotes: about 28 days (+/-7) after the second vaccine dose. AZD1222 recipients given second doses at about 4 weeks or at about 12 weeks were pooled, since spike-specific TCR depth and breadth were not found to differ between the two schedules. The vaccinee samples were drawn from two UK trials, COV001 and COV002, one of which was a single-blind randomized controlled phase 2/3 trial testing AZD1222 (ChAdOx1 nCoV-19) in healthy adults. For TCRbeta chain sequencing, PBMC samples were collected from trial participants at day 0 and at day 28 after the second dose. CDR1 and CDR2, per the germline V gene, are SGHVS and FNYEAQ. V is pared back by 2 bases and J by 0 bases, with 11 bases lying between the germline termini. Including the terminal cysteine and phenylalanine, the CDR3 comprises 15 residues. Of all the DNA, just the CDR3 is kept, 45 bases in frame from base 1.

Here the chain combines TRBV7-6 and TRBJ2-7, with a tentative D gene TRBD1 over 6 matching bases. The sequence derives from an adult who received the AZD1222 COVID-19 vaccine. The material sequenced was peripheral blood, taken 28 days after the second AZD1222 dose. The CDR3 protein sequence reads: CASSLRTDSSYEQYF. The nucleotide sequence is TGTGCCAGCAGCTTAAGGACAGATTCCTCCTACGAGCAGTACTTC.